The rows below give T cell receptor beta chains drawn from one sample of a study of blood T cell repertoires in COVID-19. The assay was immunoSEQ multiplex PCR, and TCRdb's table has in-frame clones only and misses some. The sample has 150,000 to 200,000 clones, around four fifths seen once. Sequenced material: peripheral blood. The origin of the receptors is a man in his 70s with active or convalescent COVID-19. The CDR3 runs from the conserved cysteine through the conserved F or W. The order of the fields is D gene, J gene, V gene, clone size, CDR3 protein, CDR3 DNA. A D gene is named only where the DNA matches it firmly. Expanded clones are given a class, and other clones once, few, many or no size at all.

d_call: NA
j_call: TRBJ1-2
v_call: TRBV7-2
clone_size: NA
cdr3_aa: CASSLGGIMNYGYTF
cdr3_nt: TGTGCCAGCAGCTTAGGTGGCATAATGAACTATGGCTACACCTTC

d_call: NA
j_call: TRBJ1-2
v_call: TRBV3-1/TRBV3-2
clone_size: NA
cdr3_aa: CASSHAGGGSYGYTF
cdr3_nt: TGTGCCAGCAGCCACGCTGGGGGGGGGAGCTATGGCTACACCTTC

d_call: TRBD2
j_call: TRBJ2-1
v_call: TRBV10-3
clone_size: NA
cdr3_aa: CAISAKQTSGGPRVEQFF
cdr3_nt: TGTGCCATCAGCGCCAAACAGACTAGCGGGGGACCCCGGGTGGAGCAGTTCTTC

d_call: TRBD2
j_call: TRBJ2-1
v_call: TRBV27
clone_size: NA
cdr3_aa: CASSSSGLEQFF
cdr3_nt: TGTGCCAGCAGTTCTAGCGGACTAGAGCAGTTCTTC

d_call: NA
j_call: TRBJ1-1
v_call: TRBV18
clone_size: NA
cdr3_aa: CASSEGRTEAFF
cdr3_nt: TGTGCCAGCTCGGAGGGTAGAACTGAAGCTTTCTTT

d_call: NA
j_call: TRBJ2-7
v_call: TRBV18
clone_size: NA
cdr3_aa: CASADRFYEQYF
cdr3_nt: TGTGCCAGCGCGGACAGATTCTACGAGCAGTACTTC

d_call: TRBD2
j_call: TRBJ2-5
v_call: TRBV5-1
clone_size: NA
cdr3_aa: CASSLASSSGGGETQYF
cdr3_nt: TGCGCCAGCAGCTTGGCCTCGTCTAGCGGGGGAGGGGAGACCCAGTACTTC

d_call: TRBD2
j_call: TRBJ2-7
v_call: TRBV11-2
clone_size: NA
cdr3_aa: CASSLLRRTSGSYEQYF
cdr3_nt: TGTGCCAGCAGCTTACTACGACGGACTAGCGGCTCCTACGAGCAGTACTTC

d_call: NA
j_call: TRBJ1-5
v_call: TRBV7-2
clone_size: NA
cdr3_aa: CASGARPGNQPQHF
cdr3_nt: TGTGCCAGCGGGGCCCGCCCGGGCAATCAGCCCCAGCATTTT

d_call: NA
j_call: TRBJ2-7
v_call: TRBV6-2/TRBV6-3
clone_size: NA
cdr3_aa: CASSPRQSYEQYF
cdr3_nt: TGTGCCAGCAGCCCTAGACAGTCCTACGAGCAGTACTTC

d_call: NA
j_call: TRBJ2-2
v_call: TRBV29-1
clone_size: NA
cdr3_aa: CSARQNTGELFF
cdr3_nt: TGCAGCGCCCGACAGAACACCGGGGAGCTGTTTTTT

d_call: TRBD2
j_call: TRBJ2-1
v_call: TRBV4-1
clone_size: NA
cdr3_aa: CASSQAARPSGANNEQFF
cdr3_nt: TGCGCCAGCAGCCAAGCGGCCCGTCCGAGCGGGGCGAACAATGAGCAGTTCTTC

d_call: TRBD1
j_call: TRBJ1-2
v_call: TRBV10-3
clone_size: NA
cdr3_aa: CAISVVGQGSNYGYTF
cdr3_nt: TGTGCCATCAGTGTAGTGGGACAGGGGTCTAACTATGGCTACACCTTC

d_call: NA
j_call: TRBJ2-5
v_call: TRBV30
clone_size: NA
cdr3_aa: CAWSKRRQETQYF
cdr3_nt: TGTGCCTGGAGCAAGCGGAGACAAGAGACCCAGTACTTC

d_call: TRBD1
j_call: TRBJ2-1
v_call: TRBV7-9
clone_size: NA
cdr3_aa: CASSLGTGDEQFF
cdr3_nt: TGTGCCAGCAGCTTAGGGACAGGGGATGAGCAGTTCTTC

d_call: TRBD1
j_call: TRBJ2-3
v_call: TRBV24-1
clone_size: NA
cdr3_aa: CATSDRGQNTDTQYF
cdr3_nt: TGTGCCACCAGTGACCGGGGACAGAACACAGATACGCAGTATTTT

d_call: NA
j_call: TRBJ1-5
v_call: TRBV6-1
clone_size: once
cdr3_aa: CASSEGGGSQPQHF
cdr3_nt: TGTGCCAGCAGTGAAGGGGGGGGCAGTCAGCCCCAGCATTTT

d_call: NA
j_call: TRBJ2-5
v_call: TRBV5-1
clone_size: NA
cdr3_aa: CASSLGVGRGETQYF
cdr3_nt: TGCGCCAGCAGCTTGGGCGTCGGCAGGGGAGAGACCCAGTACTTC

d_call: TRBD1
j_call: TRBJ2-1
v_call: TRBV7-8
clone_size: NA
cdr3_aa: CASSAGLGQGIREQFF
cdr3_nt: TGTGCCAGCAGCGCCGGCCTTGGACAGGGTATACGTGAGCAGTTCTTC

d_call: TRBD1
j_call: TRBJ1-6
v_call: TRBV6-2/TRBV6-3
clone_size: NA
cdr3_aa: CASSRDSGYLGNLPLHF
cdr3_nt: TGTGCCAGCAGTCGGGACAGCGGGTACCTAGGGAACTTACCCCTCCACTTT

d_call: TRBD1
j_call: TRBJ2-6
v_call: TRBV18
clone_size: NA
cdr3_aa: CASSQIGQGSGANVLTF
cdr3_nt: TGTGCCAGCTCACAAATCGGACAGGGGTCTGGGGCCAACGTCCTGACTTTC

d_call: TRBD1
j_call: TRBJ2-7
v_call: TRBV10-2
clone_size: NA
cdr3_aa: CASSRGRGLEEQYF
cdr3_nt: TGCGCCAGCTCCCGGGGCAGGGGGCTGGAAGAGCAGTACTTC

d_call: TRBD1
j_call: TRBJ1-4
v_call: TRBV5-1
clone_size: NA
cdr3_aa: CASSLGAGGGTNEKLFF
cdr3_nt: TGCGCCAGCAGCTTGGGGGCAGGGGGCGGAACTAATGAAAAACTGTTTTTT